This entry is about one T cell receptor (beta chain). The antigen it binds to is not known. Base qualities are missing; no much larger clone stands one base away. Genomic DNA was isolated from the sorted cells so that the TCRbeta CDR3 region could be sequenced. TCRbeta CDR3 regions were sequenced using the immunoSEQ Assay. TCRdb carries this immuneACCESS record with in-frame sequences only. Its versions omit some clonotypes, under half of them owing to an unresolved V gene in the studies checked, with the rest unexplained. Counted in this sample were under 20,000 clones; roughly 74% of them appeared once. The ten largest clones add up to approximately 15% of the sample. Patients with autoimmune disease history or receiving systemic immunosuppression were excluded from the trial. In every dose cohort, peripheral blood was drawn for TCR sequencing at baseline, cycle 4 day 1, and cycle 7 day 1. The samples were drawn from a first-in-human, open-label, multicenter phase I dose-escalation trial of ivuxolimab. The trial enrolled adults with locally advanced or metastatic head and neck squamous cell, hepatocellular, melanoma or renal cell carcinoma. Before TCR sequencing, CD4+ T cells and CD8+ T cells from peripheral blood were sorted into separate populations.

This sample was included in a study of OX40 agonist ivuxolimab in advanced cancers. In the study overall: Ivuxolimab was a fully human IgG2 agonistic monoclonal antibody targeting the costimulatory receptor OX40 (CD134). Intravenous ivuxolimab was administered to patients every 2 weeks at six dose levels: 0.01, 0.1, 0.3, 1.5, 3 and 10 mg/kg. Of the approximately 50 patients in dose escalation, about 19 had hepatocellular carcinoma, roughly 15 had melanoma, 9 had renal cell carcinoma and 9 had head and neck cancer. A male proportion of roughly 80% and a mean age of roughly 58 years, ranging from 23 to 79, were recorded for the dose-escalation cohort. Prior anti-PD-1, anti-PD-L1 or anti-CTLA-4 therapy was permitted, and 40% of dose-escalation patients had received checkpoint inhibitors. Partial responses were achieved by three dose-escalation patients, of whom one had hepatocellular carcinoma and two had cutaneous melanoma. Peripheral TCRbeta sequencing aimed to test whether ivuxolimab altered TCR sequence diversity and caused clonal T-cell expansion. The paper reports the monotherapy dose-escalation portion (N = 52 patients) of the phase I ivuxolimab trial. The paper's findings and limits, for the study overall: Partial responders in the 0.1-3.0 mg/kg groups had among the lowest normalized peripheral clonal expansion, especially among CD8+ T cells. After ivuxolimab, expanded clones were on average more numerous among CD8+ T cells than among CD4+ T cells. Low levels of normalized T-cell clonal expansion were also seen in some nonresponding patients. Which antigens the clonally expanded peripheral T cells were specific for was not determined. At doses of 0.1 to 3.0 mg/kg, clonal expansion of both CD4+ and CD8+ T cells in blood was seen between baseline and week 6.

Taken from the germline V gene, the CDR1 and CDR2 loops are SGHRS and YFSETQ. Including cysteine and phenylalanine, the CDR3 has 15 amino acids. Solely the CDR3 DNA is kept, with 45 bases framed from the first base. Relative to germline, V is missing 2 bases and J is missing 2 bases, with 3 bases of the junction outside any gene match. This receptor chain uses TRBV5-1 and TRBJ1-2; 10 central bases correspond to TRBD1. Sample: CD4+ or CD8+ T cells sorted from blood, taken in a trial of the OX40 agonist ivuxolimab. The TCR sequence derives from an adult with an advanced solid tumor such as melanoma, head and neck, liver or kidney cancer. The nucleotide sequence reads TGCGCCAGCAGCTTAGGACAGGGGGTAAACTATGGCTACACCTTC. This codes for CASSLGQGVNYGYTF.